The 8 T cell receptor beta chains reported below all come from one sample, sequenced in a study of blood T cells in healthy people across ages. Through a sample-barcoded 5' primer and a J-beta primer mix, a second PCR was run for roughly 6 to 11 cycles. TCRdb ran MiXCR on the 5' RACE reads and lists one entry per CDR3 protein. This sample yields hundreds of thousands of distinct CDR3 sequences, of which approximately 30% are seen a single time; 15% belongs to the top ten. Sequencing used blood. Every receptor here comes from an elderly woman in good health.

This clonotype was detected ten times or more. This sequence joins TRBV6-2 or TRBV6-3 and TRBJ1-2, with TRBD1 matching 7 bases. CDR1 and CDR2 from the germline V gene are MNHEY and SVGEGT. The CDR3 is 15 amino acids. J lost 9 bases, V lost 4 bases, and 14 bases had no gene match. The CDR3 loop reads CASSSHRGAFLRYTF. Written as DNA, the CDR3 is TGTGCCAGCAGTTCCCACAGGGGAGCCTTCCTTCGCTACACCTTC.

There are many counts of this clonotype. DNA of the CDR3: TGTGCCAGCAGCCCCGGGGGGGTGGAGAACACTGAAGCTTTCTTT. Its protein product is CASSPGGVENTEAFF. The rearrangement links TRBV9 to TRBJ1-1; TRBD1 might be the D (5 bases). Germline lookup yields CDR1 SGDLS and CDR2 YYNGEE. The CDR3 covers 15 residues. Trimming took 4 bases from V and 1 from J, leaving 14 bases between them.

This clonotype was counted ten times or more. This rearrangement joins TRBV15 to TRBJ1-1; a weak D match, TRBD1 (5 bases). CDR1 is LNHNV and CDR2 is YYDKDF in the germline V gene (reference sequence). CDR3 length: 14 residues. V gave up 0 bases and J gave up 4 bases, with 9 bases separating them. The CDR3 coding sequence is TGTGCCACCAGCAGAGATTTGGGGGGCACTGAAGCTTTCTTT. Protein product: CATSRDLGGTEAFF.

On this clonotype itself: The junction shows a germline mismatch at one end, possibly a read error. This chain joins TRBV9 and TRBJ1-1; D not certain. Germline assignment: CDR1 SGDLS and CDR2 YYNGEE. The length of the CDR3 is 14 residues. This CDR3 reads CTSSVDNVNTEAFF. The CDR3 DNA reads TGTACCAGCAGCGTAGATAACGTGAACACTGAAGCTTTCTTT.

The CDR3: CASSFHPSGRAPGYEQYF. The CDR3 DNA sequence: TGCGCCAGCAGCTTTCATCCTAGCGGGAGGGCCCCCGGCTACGAGCAGTACTTC. V gene TRBV5-1 combines with J gene TRBJ2-7, with 12 bases that match TRBD2. This CDR3 spans 18 amino acids. The V segment lost 2 bases and the J segment 3 bases; nucleotides outside the gene matches: 12. Germline V lookup: CDR1 SGHRS, CDR2 YFSETQ.

The chain employs TRBV6-6 and TRBJ2-4; TRBD1 agrees at 11 bases. The end of the DNA is better explained by TRBJ2-7, so the J call may be wrong. This CDR3 has 16 residues. Looked up from germline, CDR1 is MNHNY and CDR2 is SVGAGI (reference sequence). CDR3 sequence: CASSYPDRGRIYEQYF. The CDR3, as DNA: TGTGCCAGCAGTTACCCGGACAGGGGGCGCATCTACGAGCAGTACTTC.

There are many counts of this clonotype. V gene TRBV27 combines with J gene TRBJ2-7, with D tentatively TRBD1 or TRBD2 (5 bases each). The germline CDR1 and CDR2 sequences are MNHEY and SMNVEV (reference sequence). V was clipped by 4 bases and J by 6 bases, with 13 bases between them. The CDR3 contains 13 residues. For the CDR3, the DNA is TGTGCCAGCAGTTCGGGACCTAAACTCGAGCAGTACTTC. It encodes CASSSGPKLEQYF.

The J gene is TRBJ2-1, the V gene TRBV14, with 15 positions matching TRBD2. In germline, CDR1 is SGHDN, CDR2 FVKESK. The CDR3 is 16 residues long. V lost 2 bases to trimming and J lost 9 bases; unmatched junction nucleotides: 5. The CDR3 coding sequence is TGTGCCAGCAGCCAAAGAGGACTAGCGGGGGGGACTGAGCAGTTCTTC. It yields the protein CASSQRGLAGGTEQFF. Full variable domain (missing parts from reference TRBV14 and TRBJ2-1): EAGVTQFPSHSVIEKGQTVTLRCDPISGHDNLYWYRRVMGKEIKFLLHFVKESKQDESGMPNNRFLAERTGGTYSTLKVQPAELEDSGVYFCASSQRGLAGGTEQFFGPGTRLTVL.